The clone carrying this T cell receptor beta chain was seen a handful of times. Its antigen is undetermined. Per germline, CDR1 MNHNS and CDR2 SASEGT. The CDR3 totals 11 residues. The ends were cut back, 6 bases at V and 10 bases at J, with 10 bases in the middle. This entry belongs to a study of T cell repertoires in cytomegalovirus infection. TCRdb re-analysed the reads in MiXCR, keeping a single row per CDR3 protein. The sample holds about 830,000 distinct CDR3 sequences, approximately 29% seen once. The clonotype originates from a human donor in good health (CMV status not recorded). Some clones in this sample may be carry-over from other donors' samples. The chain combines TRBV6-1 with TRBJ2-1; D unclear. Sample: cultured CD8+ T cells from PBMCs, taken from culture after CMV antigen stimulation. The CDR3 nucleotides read TGTGCCAGCAGCCGAAGGACCGAGCAGTTCTTC. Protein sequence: CASSRRTEQFF.